The source of this T cell receptor beta chain is a study of blood T cell repertoires in COVID-19. Germline CDR1 and CDR2: MNHEY and SMNVEV (reference sequence). V was pared by 6 bases and J by 5 bases, with 19 bases between. The CDR3 is 15 amino acids. In the original workflow: Amplification of reference gene primers provided the estimated nucleated cell counts. Sequenced by immunoSEQ multiplex PCR; TCRdb stores in-frame clones only, minus some. That table is the source of V, J and clone size, and D and trimming were worked out from the DNA. The sample yields a few hundred thousand clones, 83% seen once.

Material for sequencing was peripheral blood. This receptor was obtained from a man aged 50 or older with active or convalescent COVID-19. The chain links TRBV27 to TRBJ1-1; weak D call: TRBD1 (6 bases). CDR3 loop: CASSLIQGRGTEAFF. The CDR3 nucleotides are TGTGCCAGCAGCCTGATTCAGGGGCGAGGAACTGAAGCTTTCTTT.